Only a few counts were recorded for the clone carrying this TCR beta chain. Its antigen is currently unknown. The CDR3 sequence is 15 residues long. Germline V gene sequence: CDR1 MDHEN, CDR2 SYDVKM. V gave up 6 bases and J gave up 6 bases; unmatched junction bases: 11. This sample stems from a study of cytomegalovirus exposure and HLA in healthy donors. PCR employed 60 Vbeta and 13 Jbeta primers. Generated by immunoSEQ multiplex PCR, the TCRdb table keeps only in-frame clones and is missing some. The table has about 190,000 clones, 81% seen once. Healthy bone marrow donors supplied every sample. The study, taken as a whole, reports: Earlier analysis yielded a pattern in which most TCR beta V segments were productive about 90% or about 30% of the time. Relative to the approximately 700-donor mean, N-insertions were reportedly fewer in an Asian-associated ancestry cluster in a later analysis. Immune exposure data for these donors was limited to CMV serostatus.

The sequence came from a man aged 40-50 years in good health and CMV-seropositive. The gene calls are TRBV28 and TRBJ2-7; 10 nucleotides match TRBD2. Specimen: PBMCs. This CDR3 reads CASRTPSGGNPEQYF. The DNA of the CDR3 is TGTGCCAGCAGGACCCCTAGCGGGGGAAATCCCGAGCAGTACTTC.